These T cell receptor beta chains were read from a single sample in a study of T cell changes during pregnancy in multiple sclerosis. This table comes from immunoSEQ multiplex PCR, and its TCRdb copy is limited to in-frame clones, with some not included. Of about 24,000 clones listed, about 88% are singletons. The material sequenced was CD4+ T cells from peripheral blood mononuclear cells, taken in the first trimester of pregnancy. These receptors were collected from a female donor in good health, enrolled as a control in a pregnancy study. Each CDR3 is given with its conserved first and last residue. Fields, in order: V gene, D gene, J gene, clone size, CDR3 protein, CDR3 DNA. A D gene is named only where the DNA matches it firmly. For some rows the clone size is stated as once, few or many, or as a class when expanded; others skip it.

v_gene: TRBV19; d_gene: TRBD1; j_gene: TRBJ2-4; abundance: once; CDR3aa: CASSTRTGGTKNIQYF; CDR3nt: TGTGCCAGTAGTACCCGGACAGGGGGAACCAAAAACATTCAGTACTTC
v_gene: TRBV10-3; d_gene: .; j_gene: TRBJ2-5; abundance: .; CDR3aa: CAISVGGETQYF; CDR3nt: TGTGCCATCAGTGTGGGGGGAGAGACCCAGTACTTC
v_gene: TRBV28; d_gene: .; j_gene: TRBJ1-2; abundance: once; CDR3aa: CASSSSNYGYTF; CDR3nt: TGTGCCAGCAGTTCGTCTAACTATGGCTACACCTTC
v_gene: TRBV28; d_gene: .; j_gene: TRBJ1-5; abundance: .; CDR3aa: CASSFLRLISNQPQHF; CDR3nt: TGTGCCAGCAGTTTTCTCCGTCTTATTAGCAATCAGCCCCAGCATTTT
v_gene: TRBV30; d_gene: .; j_gene: TRBJ1-5; abundance: .; CDR3aa: CAWRGQAGPQHF; CDR3nt: TGTGCCTGGAGGGGTCAGGCAGGGCCCCAGCATTTT
v_gene: TRBV18; d_gene: .; j_gene: TRBJ1-1; abundance: .; CDR3aa: CASSRREEDTEAFF; CDR3nt: TGTGCCAGCTCACGTAGGGAGGAGGACACTGAAGCTTTCTTT
v_gene: TRBV18; d_gene: .; j_gene: TRBJ2-7; abundance: .; CDR3aa: CASSRGSHYEQYF; CDR3nt: TGTGCCAGCTCTAGGGGAAGTCACTACGAGCAGTACTTC
v_gene: TRBV7-9; d_gene: TRBD1; j_gene: TRBJ1-4; abundance: few; CDR3aa: CASSPGTGPNEKLFF; CDR3nt: TGTGCCAGCAGCCCCGGGACAGGACCTAATGAAAAACTGTTTTTT
v_gene: TRBV21-1; d_gene: .; j_gene: TRBJ1-4; abundance: .; CDR3aa: CASSGYRRTNEKLFF; CDR3nt: TGTGCCAGCAGCGGGTACAGACGAACTAATGAAAAACTGTTTTTT
v_gene: TRBV19; d_gene: TRBD2; j_gene: TRBJ2-2; abundance: .; CDR3aa: CASLAGGSDTGELFF; CDR3nt: TGTGCCAGCCTAGCGGGGGGGTCGGACACCGGGGAGCTGTTTTTT
v_gene: TRBV27; d_gene: TRBD1; j_gene: TRBJ1-2; abundance: .; CDR3aa: CASSQIGQGSRMSYTF; CDR3nt: TGTGCCAGCAGTCAGATTGGACAGGGAAGCAGGATGAGCTACACCTTC
v_gene: TRBV6-1; d_gene: TRBD1; j_gene: TRBJ2-5; abundance: .; CDR3aa: CASSSGQVEGETQYF; CDR3nt: TGTGCCAGCAGTTCTGGACAGGTAGAGGGTGAGACCCAGTACTTC
v_gene: TRBV5-5; d_gene: .; j_gene: TRBJ1-2; abundance: .; CDR3aa: CASSFDGHNGYTF; CDR3nt: TGTGCCAGCAGCTTCGACGGACATAATGGCTACACCTTC
v_gene: TRBV19; d_gene: TRBD1; j_gene: TRBJ1-4; abundance: .; CDR3aa: CASVDRVENEKLFF; CDR3nt: TGTGCCAGTGTAGACAGGGTGGAAAATGAAAAACTGTTTTTT
v_gene: TRBV6-6; d_gene: TRBD1; j_gene: TRBJ2-1; abundance: once; CDR3aa: CASSSGTGTTYNEQFF; CDR3nt: TGTGCCAGCAGTTCCGGGACAGGAACCACCTACAATGAGCAGTTCTTC
v_gene: TRBV27; d_gene: .; j_gene: TRBJ1-1; abundance: .; CDR3aa: CASRTNTEAFF; CDR3nt: TGTGCCAGCAGGACAAACACTGAAGCTTTCTTT
v_gene: TRBV11-1; d_gene: .; j_gene: TRBJ2-7; abundance: few; CDR3aa: CASSPGLSSYEQYF; CDR3nt: TGTGCCAGCAGCCCGGGACTTAGCTCCTACGAGCAGTACTTC
v_gene: TRBV11-1; d_gene: .; j_gene: TRBJ1-1; abundance: .; CDR3aa: CASSPDRTHTEAFF; CDR3nt: TGTGCCAGCAGCCCGGACAGAACCCACACTGAAGCTTTCTTT
v_gene: TRBV7-6; d_gene: TRBD2; j_gene: TRBJ2-7; abundance: .; CDR3aa: CASSLEAGGSYEQYF; CDR3nt: TGTGCCAGCAGCTTAGAGGCGGGAGGGTCCTACGAGCAGTACTTC
v_gene: TRBV18; d_gene: TRBD1; j_gene: TRBJ1-1; abundance: .; CDR3aa: CASSYTGAGGDTEAFF; CDR3nt: TGTGCCAGCTCCTACACAGGGGCTGGCGGGGACACTGAAGCTTTCTTT
v_gene: TRBV5-1; d_gene: .; j_gene: TRBJ2-7; abundance: .; CDR3aa: CASSLGGQLIAYEQYF; CDR3nt: TGCGCCAGCAGCTTGGGCGGGCAGCTGATTGCCTACGAGCAGTACTTC
v_gene: TRBV5-1; d_gene: .; j_gene: TRBJ2-3; abundance: .; CDR3aa: CASSLVGGADTQYF; CDR3nt: TGCGCCAGCAGCTTGGTCGGAGGGGCAGATACGCAGTATTTT
v_gene: TRBV5-4; d_gene: .; j_gene: TRBJ2-3; abundance: .; CDR3aa: CASSLEGLRAGTDTQYF; CDR3nt: TGTGCCAGCAGCTTGGAAGGACTCCGGGCGGGCACAGATACGCAGTATTTT
v_gene: TRBV28; d_gene: TRBD2; j_gene: TRBJ2-5; abundance: .; CDR3aa: CASRVAGVWETQYF; CDR3nt: TGTGCCAGCAGGGTGGCGGGAGTATGGGAGACCCAGTACTTC
v_gene: TRBV6-5; d_gene: .; j_gene: TRBJ1-1; abundance: .; CDR3aa: CASSLWGRGDTEAFF; CDR3nt: TGTGCCAGCAGTTTGTGGGGCAGGGGCGATACTGAAGCTTTCTTT
v_gene: TRBV29-1; d_gene: .; j_gene: TRBJ2-7; abundance: .; CDR3aa: CSVTASSYEQYF; CDR3nt: TGCAGCGTAACAGCTTCCTCCTACGAGCAGTACTTC
v_gene: TRBV4-2; d_gene: TRBD2; j_gene: TRBJ2-1; abundance: .; CDR3aa: CASSQEEASGYNEQFF; CDR3nt: TGTGCCAGCAGCCAAGAGGAGGCTAGCGGTTACAATGAGCAGTTCTTC
v_gene: TRBV11-3; d_gene: .; j_gene: TRBJ2-1; abundance: .; CDR3aa: CASSLVHTVYNEQFF; CDR3nt: TGTGCCAGCAGCTTAGTCCACACAGTCTACAATGAGCAGTTCTTC
v_gene: TRBV6-1; d_gene: TRBD1; j_gene: TRBJ2-7; abundance: .; CDR3aa: CASSPIQGPYEQYF; CDR3nt: TGTGCCAGCAGTCCAATACAGGGGCCCTACGAGCAGTACTTC
v_gene: TRBV30; d_gene: TRBD1; j_gene: TRBJ1-5; abundance: few; CDR3aa: CAWRAGTGFGQPQHF; CDR3nt: TGTGCCTGGAGGGCCGGGACAGGGTTTGGGCAGCCCCAGCATTTT
v_gene: TRBV6-5; d_gene: .; j_gene: TRBJ2-2; abundance: .; CDR3aa: CASRSRGTGELFF; CDR3nt: TGTGCCAGCAGATCTAGGGGAACCGGGGAGCTGTTTTTT
v_gene: TRBV2; d_gene: .; j_gene: TRBJ1-2; abundance: .; CDR3aa: CASSESQIYGYTF; CDR3nt: TGTGCCAGCAGTGAGTCGCAGATATATGGCTACACCTTC
v_gene: TRBV7-9; d_gene: .; j_gene: TRBJ1-3; abundance: .; CDR3aa: CASRPPPRLGNTIYF; CDR3nt: TGTGCCAGCAGACCCCCGCCGCGGCTTGGAAACACCATATATTTT
v_gene: TRBV5-4; d_gene: TRBD2; j_gene: TRBJ2-2; abundance: .; CDR3aa: CASSWTSGRELFF; CDR3nt: TGTGCCAGCAGCTGGACTAGCGGGCGGGAGCTGTTTTTT
v_gene: TRBV7-2; d_gene: TRBD1; j_gene: TRBJ1-6; abundance: .; CDR3aa: CASSLAWTGGAVSYNSPLHF; CDR3nt: TGTGCCAGCAGCTTAGCTTGGACAGGGGGAGCGGTATCCTATAATTCACCCCTCCACTTT
v_gene: TRBV7-9; d_gene: TRBD2; j_gene: TRBJ2-5; abundance: .; CDR3aa: CASSLVGRGETQYF; CDR3nt: TGTGCCAGCAGCTTAGTAGGGAGGGGAGAGACCCAGTACTTC
v_gene: TRBV6-5; d_gene: TRBD1; j_gene: TRBJ1-2; abundance: .; CDR3aa: CASSYRTGASYGYTF; CDR3nt: TGTGCCAGCAGTTACAGGACAGGGGCCTCCTATGGCTACACCTTC
v_gene: TRBV11-2; d_gene: .; j_gene: TRBJ1-3; abundance: .; CDR3aa: CASSSLQLGIGNTIYF; CDR3nt: TGTGCCAGCAGCTCCCTTCAGTTGGGCATTGGAAACACCATATATTTT
v_gene: TRBV30; d_gene: .; j_gene: TRBJ2-3; abundance: .; CDR3aa: CAWRAGFSTDTQYF; CDR3nt: TGTGCCTGGAGAGCGGGCTTCAGCACAGATACGCAGTATTTT
v_gene: TRBV12-5; d_gene: .; j_gene: TRBJ2-3; abundance: .; CDR3aa: CASGQTDTQYF; CDR3nt: TGTGCTAGTGGACAGACAGATACGCAGTATTTT
v_gene: TRBV2; d_gene: .; j_gene: TRBJ1-6; abundance: few; CDR3aa: CASSERTVNNSPLHF; CDR3nt: TGTGCCAGCAGTGAAAGGACAGTCAATAATTCACCCCTCCACTTT
v_gene: TRBV6-5; d_gene: .; j_gene: TRBJ1-1; abundance: .; CDR3aa: CASSRVPGSNTEAFF; CDR3nt: TGTGCCAGCAGCCGCGTGCCGGGATCGAACACTGAAGCTTTCTTT
v_gene: TRBV9; d_gene: TRBD2; j_gene: TRBJ2-7; abundance: .; CDR3aa: CASSVGLAGGHYEQYF; CDR3nt: TGTGCCAGCAGCGTAGGACTAGCGGGAGGGCACTACGAGCAGTACTTC
v_gene: TRBV29-1; d_gene: TRBD2; j_gene: TRBJ2-2; abundance: once; CDR3aa: CSVDILAGGDGELFF; CDR3nt: TGCAGCGTTGATATATTAGCGGGGGGGGACGGGGAGCTGTTTTTT
v_gene: TRBV5-1; d_gene: .; j_gene: TRBJ1-1; abundance: .; CDR3aa: CASSLTGRATEAFF; CDR3nt: TGCGCCAGCAGCTTGACAGGGAGAGCCACTGAAGCTTTCTTT
v_gene: TRBV27; d_gene: .; j_gene: TRBJ1-2; abundance: few; CDR3aa: CASRKDSDYGYTF; CDR3nt: TGTGCCAGCAGGAAAGACAGTGACTATGGCTACACCTTC
v_gene: TRBV6-5; d_gene: TRBD2; j_gene: TRBJ2-7; abundance: few; CDR3aa: CASKRTSGIYEQYF; CDR3nt: TGTGCCAGCAAACGAACTAGCGGGATTTACGAGCAGTACTTC
v_gene: TRBV28; d_gene: .; j_gene: TRBJ2-3; abundance: .; CDR3aa: CASSSGSTDTQYF; CDR3nt: TGTGCCAGCAGTTCAGGAAGCACAGATACGCAGTATTTT
v_gene: TRBV19; d_gene: .; j_gene: TRBJ2-1; abundance: .; CDR3aa: CASRKTESSYNEQFF; CDR3nt: TGTGCCAGTAGAAAGACAGAGAGCTCCTACAATGAGCAGTTCTTC
v_gene: TRBV7-9; d_gene: TRBD1; j_gene: TRBJ1-6; abundance: .; CDR3aa: CASSYRGQGVSNSPLHF; CDR3nt: TGTGCCAGCAGCTATCGAGGACAGGGGGTATCGAATTCACCCCTCCACTTT
v_gene: TRBV7-9; d_gene: .; j_gene: TRBJ1-3; abundance: .; CDR3aa: CASRTGPSGNTIYF; CDR3nt: TGTGCCAGCAGAACTGGGCCATCTGGAAACACCATATATTTT
v_gene: TRBV30; d_gene: .; j_gene: TRBJ2-2; abundance: .; CDR3aa: CAWSVGAGELFF; CDR3nt: TGTGCCTGGAGTGTGGGGGCGGGGGAGCTGTTTTTT
v_gene: TRBV7-2; d_gene: TRBD2; j_gene: TRBJ2-1; abundance: .; CDR3aa: CASSLSPWREKYNEQFF; CDR3nt: TGTGCCAGCAGCTTGTCGCCGTGGCGGGAGAAGTACAATGAGCAGTTCTTC
v_gene: TRBV28; d_gene: .; j_gene: TRBJ1-2; abundance: .; CDR3aa: CASSGGGPGLPLSNYGYTF; CDR3nt: TGTGCCAGCAGTGGGGGGGGTCCGGGACTGCCACTCTCTAACTATGGCTACACCTTC
v_gene: TRBV19; d_gene: TRBD2; j_gene: TRBJ2-1; abundance: .; CDR3aa: CASSTWRTSGSSYNEQFF; CDR3nt: TGTGCCAGTAGTACCTGGCGGACTAGCGGGAGCTCCTACAATGAGCAGTTCTTC